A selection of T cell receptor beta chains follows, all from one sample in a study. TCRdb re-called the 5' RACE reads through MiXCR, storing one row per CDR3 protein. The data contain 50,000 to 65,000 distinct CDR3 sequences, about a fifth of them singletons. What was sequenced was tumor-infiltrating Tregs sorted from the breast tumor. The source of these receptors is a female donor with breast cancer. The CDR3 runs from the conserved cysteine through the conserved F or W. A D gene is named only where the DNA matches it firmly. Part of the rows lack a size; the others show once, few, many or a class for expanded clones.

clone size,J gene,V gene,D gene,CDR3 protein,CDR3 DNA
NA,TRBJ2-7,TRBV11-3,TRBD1,CASSLTPFRGLGYEQYF,TGTGCCAGCAGCTTAACTCCATTCAGGGGGCTAGGTTACGAGCAGTACTTC
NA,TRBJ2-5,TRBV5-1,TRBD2,CASRSGRYRGETQYF,TGCGCCAGCAGAAGCGGGAGGTATAGGGGGGAGACCCAGTACTTC
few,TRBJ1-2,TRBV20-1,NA,CSARAPREGYGYTF,TGCAGTGCTAGAGCACCAAGAGAAGGCTATGGCTACACCTTC
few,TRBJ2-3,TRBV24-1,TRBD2,CATSDYKAGATDTQYF,TGTGCCACCAGTGATTATAAAGCGGGAGCGACAGATACGCAGTATTTT
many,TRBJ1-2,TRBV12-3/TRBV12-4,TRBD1,CASRGQGGYGYTF,TGTGCCAGCAGGGGACAGGGGGGCTATGGCTACACCTTC
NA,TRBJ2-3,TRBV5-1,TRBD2,CASSYIAGSTDTQYF,TGCGCCAGCAGCTATATAGCGGGGAGCACAGATACGCAGTATTTT
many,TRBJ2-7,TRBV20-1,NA,CSGLRGATGEQYF,TGCAGTGGACTCCGAGGGGCGACTGGCGAGCAGTACTTC
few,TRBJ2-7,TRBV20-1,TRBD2,CSARDPSGKFYEQYF,TGCAGTGCTAGAGATCCTAGCGGGAAATTCTACGAGCAGTACTTC
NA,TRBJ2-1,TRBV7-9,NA,CASSLASVLSSYNEQFF,TGTGCCAGCAGCTTAGCAAGTGTGTTGAGCTCCTACAATGAGCAGTTCTTC
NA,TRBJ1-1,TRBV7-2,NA,CASSLHLNTEAFF,TGTGCCAGCAGCTTACATTTGAACACTGAAGCTTTCTTT
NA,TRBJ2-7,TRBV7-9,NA,CASSLERAYEQYF,TGTGCCAGCAGCTTAGAGAGGGCCTACGAGCAGTACTTC
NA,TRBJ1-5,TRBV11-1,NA,CAMGPGLLCWALCSNQPQHF,TGTGCCATGGGCCCCGGGCTCCTCTGCTGGGCACTGTGTAGCAATCAGCCCCAGCATTTT
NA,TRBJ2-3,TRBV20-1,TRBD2,CSARGSQRESRLWHTDTQYF,TGCAGTGCTAGAGGAAGCCAGCGGGAGAGCCGACTTTGGCACACAGATACGCAGTATTTT
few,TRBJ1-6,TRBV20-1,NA,CSAPTSISYNSPLHF,TGCAGTGCTCCTACAAGTATTTCCTATAATTCACCCCTCCACTTT
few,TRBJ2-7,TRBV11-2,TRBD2,CASSLGVSGTYEQYF,TGTGCCAGCAGCTTAGGAGTTAGCGGGACCTACGAGCAGTACTTC
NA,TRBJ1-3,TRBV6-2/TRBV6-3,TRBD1,CASSYSSGQYPSGNTIYF,TGTGCCAGCAGTTACTCGTCGGGACAGTATCCCTCTGGAAACACCATATATTTT
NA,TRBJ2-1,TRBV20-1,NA,CSASGQPVPYNEQFF,TGCAGTGCTAGTGGGCAACCAGTTCCCTACAATGAGCAGTTCTTC
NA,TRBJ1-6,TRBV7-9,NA,CASSLIPGPNAPLHF,TGTGCCAGCAGCTTAATACCGGGACCGAACGCACCCCTCCACTTT
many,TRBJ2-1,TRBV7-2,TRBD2,CASSPGTSGNNEQFF,TGTGCCAGCAGCCCCGGGACTAGCGGCAACAATGAGCAGTTCTTC
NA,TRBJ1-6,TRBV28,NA,CASSRGRPGSPLHF,TGTGCCAGCAGCCGCGGACGGCCGGGTTCACCCCTCCACTTT
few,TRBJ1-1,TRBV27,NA,CASSYHYRAKRGTEAFF,TGTGCCAGCAGTTACCACTATCGGGCCAAGCGAGGCACTGAAGCTTTCTTT
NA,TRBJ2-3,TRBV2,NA,CASSEMGTDTQYF,TGTGCCAGCAGTGAGATGGGCACAGATACGCAGTATTTT
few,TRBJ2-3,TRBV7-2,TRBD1,CASSRGRGQVTDTQYF,TGTGCCAGCAGCCGTGGCCGGGGACAGGTTACAGATACGCAGTATTTT
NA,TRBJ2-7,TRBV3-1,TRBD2,CASGQDGGGRADFEQYF,TGTGCCAGCGGCCAAGATGGCGGCGGGAGGGCCGATTTTGAGCAGTACTTC
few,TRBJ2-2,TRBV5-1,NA,CASSFRVGAGELFF,TGCGCCAGCAGCTTCCGGGTTGGGGCCGGGGAGCTGTTTTTT
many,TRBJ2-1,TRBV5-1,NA,CASSLSLQSYNEQFF,TGCGCCAGCAGCTTGAGTTTACAGTCCTACAATGAGCAGTTCTTC
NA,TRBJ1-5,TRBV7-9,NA,CASSRDPGGNQPQHF,TGTGCCAGCAGCAGAGATCCTGGAGGCAATCAGCCCCAGCATTTT
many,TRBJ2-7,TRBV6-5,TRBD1,CASSYLGTGGYEQYF,TGTGCCAGCAGTTACCTGGGGACAGGGGGCTACGAGCAGTACTTC
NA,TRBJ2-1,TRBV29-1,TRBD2,CSVARVLAGSYNEQFF,TGCAGCGTTGCGAGAGTGCTAGCGGGGTCCTACAATGAGCAGTTCTTC
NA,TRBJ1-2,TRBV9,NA,CASSPPRDGDGYTF,TGTGCCAGCAGCCCCCCCCGGGACGGGGATGGCTACACCTTC
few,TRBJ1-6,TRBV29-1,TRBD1,CSVGQELNSPLHF,TGCAGCGTGGGACAGGAGTTGAATTCACCCCTCCACTTT
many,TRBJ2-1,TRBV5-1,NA,CASRITGSTEQFF,TGCGCCAGCAGAATCACAGGGTCCACTGAGCAGTTCTTC
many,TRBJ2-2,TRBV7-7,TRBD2,CASSPTSLGELFF,TGTGCTAGCAGCCCGACTAGCTTAGGGGAGCTGTTTTTT
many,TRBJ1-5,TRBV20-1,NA,CSARDPARGDRQPQHF,TGCAGTGCTAGAGATCCGGCCAGGGGAGATCGACAGCCCCAGCATTTT
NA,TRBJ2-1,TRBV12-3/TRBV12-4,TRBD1,CASSQGTGMFEQFF,TGTGCCAGCAGTCAGGGGACAGGGATGTTTGAGCAGTTCTTC
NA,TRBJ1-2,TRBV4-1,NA,CASSSPDTGGRGYTF,TGCGCCAGCAGCTCCCCGGACACCGGGGGCCGGGGCTACACCTTC
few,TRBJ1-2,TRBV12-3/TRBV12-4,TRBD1,CASRAGTGGNYGYTF,TGTGCCAGCAGAGCCGGGACAGGGGGTAACTATGGCTACACCTTC
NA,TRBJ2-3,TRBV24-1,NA,CATQVEEGGTDTQYF,TGTGCCACCCAGGTGGAGGAGGGGGGGACAGATACGCAGTATTTT
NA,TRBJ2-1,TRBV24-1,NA,CATSDSTATYNEQFF,TGTGCCACCAGTGATTCAACTGCTACCTACAATGAGCAGTTCTTC
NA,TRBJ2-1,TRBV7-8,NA,CASSLRGAGGAYNEQFF,TGTGCCAGCAGCTTACGAGGCGCCGGAGGAGCCTACAATGAGCAGTTCTTC
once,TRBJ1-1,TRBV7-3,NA,CASSLGAANTEAFF,TGTGCCAGCAGCCTCGGTGCAGCGAACACTGAAGCTTTCTTT
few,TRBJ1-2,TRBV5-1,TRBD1,CASSQGQEKYGYTF,TGCGCCAGCAGCCAGGGACAGGAAAAATATGGCTACACCTTC
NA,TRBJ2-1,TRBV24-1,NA,CATSETVPQYNERFF,TGTGCCACCAGTGAAACCGTGCCGCAATACAATGAGCGGTTCTTC
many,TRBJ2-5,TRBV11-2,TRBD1,CASRSLQGIQETQYF,TGTGCCAGCAGGAGCCTACAGGGGATTCAAGAGACCCAGTACTTC
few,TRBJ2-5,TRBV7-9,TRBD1,CASLRQGLQETQYF,TGTGCCAGCCTCAGACAGGGTCTCCAAGAGACCCAGTACTTC
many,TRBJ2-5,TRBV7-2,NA,CASSLTAARGQETQYF,TGTGCCAGCAGCTTAACCGCCGCCCGGGGGCAAGAGACCCAGTACTTC
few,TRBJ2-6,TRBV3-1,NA,CASSQDTGANVLTF,TGTGCCAGCAGCCAAGATACTGGGGCCAACGTCCTGACTTTC
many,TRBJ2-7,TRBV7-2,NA,CASSPILALSSYEQYF,TGTGCCAGCAGCCCGATACTAGCCTTAAGCTCCTACGAGCAGTACTTC
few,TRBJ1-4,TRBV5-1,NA,CASSLSGRRDEKLFF,TGCGCCAGCAGCTTGTCCGGGAGGAGGGATGAAAAACTGTTTTTT
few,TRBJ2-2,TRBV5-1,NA,CASSFRAGNTGELFF,TGCGCCAGCAGCTTTCGGGCAGGAAACACCGGGGAGCTGTTTTTT
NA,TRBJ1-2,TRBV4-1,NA,CASSQPLARTMGYTF,TGCGCCAGCAGCCAACCGCTGGCACGGACTATGGGCTACACCTTC